Sequencing of this TCR beta chain was carried out in a study of cytomegalovirus exposure and HLA in healthy donors. Across the study: It was reported in a later analysis that the 100 to 150 validation repertoires used the same platform as the approximately 600 first-cohort repertoires.

About this clone itself: Its antigen remains unknown.

The CDR3 totals 13 residues. V was clipped by 11 bases and J by 2 bases; unmatched bases: 6. Germline assignment: CDR1 MNHEY and CDR2 SMNVEV (reference sequence). Overall study results and limits: For cytomegalovirus status, the classifier reportedly gave diagnoses with high specificity and sensitivity.

The assay was immunoSEQ multiplex PCR, and TCRdb's table has in-frame clones only and misses some. The sample lists some 150,000 clones, about 95% seen once, with approximately 2% in the top ten. The receptor was derived from a young man in good health and CMV-seropositive. Sequenced input: PBMCs. This chain links TRBV27 with TRBJ2-3, with 8 bases fitting TRBD1. The CDR3 spells CACWTGFTDTQYF. DNA for the CDR3: TGTGCCTGCTGGACAGGGTTCACAGATACGCAGTATTTT.